This T cell receptor beta chain was sequenced during a study of blood T cells in healthy people across ages. General study results and limits: PBMC samples, being unsorted, prevented any conclusive comparison of naive and antigen-experienced cells.

Trimming took 4 bases from V and 6 from J; bases not matched to a gene: 11. CDR3 length: 15 residues. Germline loops: CDR1 SGDLS, CDR2 YYNGEE. The table lists this clonotype with a few counts. The antigen is not known. A J-beta primer mix and a sample-barcoded 5' primer were used in a second PCR of about 7 to 12 cycles. TCRdb re-derived calls from the 5' RACE reads in MiXCR, one entry per CDR3 protein. Of under 850,000 distinct CDR3 sequences listed, under 40% were seen once; the top ten hold over 10%. The chain employs TRBV9 and TRBJ2-7, with 9 bases matching TRBD1. Source material: blood. This clonotype originated in a man younger than 35 in good health. CDR3 DNA sequence: TGTGCCAGCAGCAAACGATCCGGGACAGGGAGCGAGCAGTACTTC. Translating it yields CASSKRSGTGSEQYF.